This is a list of T cell receptor beta chains from one sample in a study of blood T cells in healthy people across ages. In TCRdb, the 5' RACE reads were re-called with MiXCR into one record per CDR3 protein. The table lists roughly 1,800,000 distinct CDR3 sequences, roughly 52% of them singletons. What was sequenced was blood. The receptors originated from a woman in her thirties or forties in good health. Both conserved end residues are part of each CDR3. A D gene is named only where the DNA matches it firmly. A row's size may be missing; if present it is once, few, many or a size class.

J,V,D,size,CDR3,DNA
TRBJ2-1,TRBV10-3,TRBD2,few,CAISGPEGSGLGNEQFF,TGTGCCATCAGTGGCCCCGAGGGTAGCGGACTAGGGAATGAGCAGTTCTTC
TRBJ1-2,TRBV4-2,TRBD1,.,CASSQVSQGADGYTF,TGTGCCAGCAGCCAAGTTTCTCAGGGGGCGGATGGCTACACCTTC
TRBJ1-1,TRBV13,.,.,CASSATDPNTEAFF,TGTGCCAGCAGCGCGACGGACCCTAACACTGAAGCTTTCTTT
TRBJ1-5,TRBV7-8,.,.,CASSLGGVIQPQHF,TGTGCCAGCAGCTTAGGAGGGGTCATACAGCCCCAGCATTTT
TRBJ2-3,TRBV24-1,.,few,CATSATTDTQYF,TGTGCCACCAGTGCCACGACAGATACGCAGTATTTT
TRBJ2-7,TRBV20-1,.,.,CSATSGQLYEQYF,TGCAGTGCTACGAGCGGGCAGCTATACGAGCAGTACTTC
TRBJ2-3,TRBV6-2/TRBV6-3,TRBD2,.,CASSYYGEGHTDTQYF,TGTGCCAGCAGTTACTACGGGGAGGGGCACACAGATACGCAGTATTTT
TRBJ2-6,TRBV28,.,.,CASSFVRAAGANVLTF,TGTGCCAGCAGTTTTGTACGAGCGGCCGGGGCCAACGTCCTGACTTTC
TRBJ2-3,TRBV11-1,.,.,CASSLAPTGSHTQYF,TGTGCCAGCAGCTTAGCTCCGACAGGTTCCCATACGCAGTATTTT
TRBJ1-2,TRBV27,.,.,CASSLSGPPYGYTF,TGTGCCAGCAGTTTAAGCGGGCCCCCTTATGGCTACACCTTC
TRBJ2-1,TRBV24-1,TRBD2,.,CATSEALGLAGNEQFF,TGTGCCACCAGTGAGGCCCTGGGACTAGCGGGGAATGAGCAGTTCTTC
TRBJ2-5,TRBV29-1,TRBD2,.,CLAGGRGRETQYF,TGTTTAGCGGGGGGGCGCGGTAGAGAGACCCAGTACTTC
TRBJ1-4,TRBV7-2,TRBD1,.,CASSVDRGLEKLFF,TGTGCCAGCAGTGTGGACAGGGGACTGGAAAAACTGTTTTTT
TRBJ2-5,TRBV9,.,.,CASSRGTGGAWETQYF,TGTGCCAGCAGCAGAGGAACAGGGGGGGCCTGGGAGACCCAGTACTTC
TRBJ2-7,TRBV14,.,few,CASSGLADLKDEQYF,TGTGCCAGCAGCGGACTGGCTGATCTTAAAGACGAGCAGTACTTC
TRBJ1-5,TRBV21-1,.,.,CASSKLDWNQEWSNQPQHF,TGTGCCAGCAGCAAACTCGATTGGAATCAGGAATGGAGCAATCAGCCCCAGCATTTT
TRBJ2-7,TRBV20-1,.,.,CSARAGQGAHEQYF,TGCAGTGCTAGAGCGGGACAAGGGGCTCACGAGCAGTACTTC
TRBJ2-1,TRBV3-1,TRBD2,.,CASSQAGTSGGYEQFF,TGTGCCAGCAGCCAGGCCGGGACTAGCGGGGGCTATGAGCAGTTCTTC
TRBJ2-7,TRBV15,.,.,CATSRVGAGPYEQYF,TGTGCCACCAGCAGGGTTGGGGCAGGGCCCTACGAGCAGTACTTC
TRBJ2-5,TRBV5-5,.,.,CASSESGQYQEETQYF,TGTGCCAGCAGCGAATCCGGACAGTACCAGGAAGAGACCCAGTACTTC
TRBJ2-5,TRBV20-1,TRBD1,.,CSARERFDRVETQYF,TGCAGTGCTAGAGAGAGATTCGACAGGGTAGAGACCCAGTACTTC
TRBJ1-2,TRBV20-1,.,.,CSAPRGEGFSGYTF,TGCAGTGCCCCGAGGGGGGAGGGGTTTAGTGGCTACACCTTC